This T cell receptor (beta chain) was sequenced in a study of shared clonotypes between healthy human individuals. Study findings and constraints: Rarefaction showed that sequencing of sorted subsets was incomplete (despite large depth). How much donors shared clonotypes was expected to be affected by sequencing depth.

Original data processing: ImmunoSEQ junction-only sequences lacked quality scores, so their filtering differed. The data were produced by immunoSEQ multiplex PCR, yet TCRdb's version contains in-frame clones alone and is incomplete. V and J calls and clone size are those listed in that table; D and trimming were worked out from the DNA. Among approximately 500,000 clones listed, about 96% were seen once. The length of the CDR3 is 15 residues. The germline V gene has CDR1 MDHEN and CDR2 SYDVKM. Trimming cost V 2 bases and J 1 base, with 11 bases left between them. Investigators divided CD4+ cells into CD45RA+ naive and CD45RA-negative memory subsets. Turning to this clone: Antigen unknown.

This receptor was taken from a woman in her 30s in good health. The chain links TRBV28 to TRBJ1-1; D gene ambiguous. Sequenced: naive CD4+ T cells sorted from blood. Subset reported: CD45RA+ positively selected. In nucleotides, the CDR3 is TGTGCCAGCAGTTTAATCGGGGTTCGGAACACTGAAGCTTTCTTT. This sequence encodes CASSLIGVRNTEAFF.